Each of the 10 T cell receptor beta chains below was sequenced from the same sample in a study of tumor-infiltrating lymphocytes in primary liver carcinoma. The blood RNA (from unsorted whole blood) was obtained, and germline DNA was also extracted. Total RNA amounting to roughly 450 ng was the source from which TCR beta cDNA was made with a constant-region primer. Libraries covering TCR beta were generated through three nested multiplex PCR rounds (using a slightly modified ARM-PCR). Primers for the first two PCR rounds were TRBV1-TRBV30 forward primers and a C-beta reverse primer (roughly 10 cycles per round). TCRdb re-called the multiplex PCR reads through MiXCR, storing one row per CDR3 protein. Of about 310,000 distinct CDR3 sequences detected, 65% appear once; the ten largest clones hold approximately 9%. The sequencing input was peripheral blood. Receptor source: a man aged 35-49 years with primary liver carcinoma and hepatitis B virus infection.

This clonotype has ten or more counts. The chain couples TRBV6-2 or TRBV6-3 to TRBJ2-1; perhaps TRBD2 as D (5 bases). CDR3 length: 16 amino acids. The V gene lost 0 bases and the J gene lost 0 bases, with 9 bases spanning the gap. Germline CDR1 reads MNHEY; CDR2 reads SVGEGT. Here the CDR3 DNA reads TGTGCCAGCAGTTACTCGGCTAGCCTCTCCTACAATGAGCAGTTCTTC. Translated, it gives CASSYSASLSYNEQFF.

This rearrangement joins TRBV5-1 to TRBJ1-2; 8 positions match TRBD1. The CDR3 spans 14 residues. Trimming at V came to 6 bases and at J to 3 bases, leaving 7 bases not matched to a gene. CDR1 and CDR2 from the germline V gene are SGHRS and YFSETQ. CDR3 region: CASTIQGDDYGYTF. The CDR3 nucleotides are TGCGCCAGCACCATACAGGGGGATGACTATGGCTACACCTTC.

On this clonotype itself: The junction departs from the called germline gene at one end, perhaps through a read error. V usage is TRBV11-2 and J usage is TRBJ2-3; TRBD2 matches at 15 bases. Germline V lookup: CDR1 SGHAT, CDR2 FQNNGV. The CDR3 extends over 16 amino acids. The CDR3 region is CACSLGLAGGVVTQYF. CDR3 DNA: TGTGCCTGCAGCCTGGGACTAGCGGGAGGTGTGGTTACGCAGTATTTT. The full variable domain, with the rest looked up from reference TRBV11-2 and TRBJ2-3, is EAGVAQSPRYKIIEKRQSVAFWCNPISGHATLYWYQQILGQGPKLLIQFQNNGVVDDSQLPKDRFSAERLKGVDSTLKIQPAKLEDSAVYLCACSLGLAGGVVTQYFGPGTRLTVL.

About this clonotype itself: A much larger clone is a single base away; this may be a read error. The CDR3 loop is CAISQDLARTGAYNEQFF. The CDR3 DNA reads TGCGCCATCAGCCAAGATCTGGCGCGGACAGGGGCCTACAATGAGCAGTTCTTC. V usage is TRBV4-3 and J usage is TRBJ2-1, with TRBD1 matching 9 bases. The CDR3 is 18 residues long. In germline, CDR1 is LGHNA, CDR2 YSLEER.

Turning to this clonotype: At one end the junction does not follow the germline gene, possibly because of a read error. The chain recombines TRBV5-6 with TRBJ2-1, with a tentative D call TRBD2 (6 bases). The V gene's germline CDR1 is SGHDT and CDR2 YYEEEE. The CDR3 consists of 16 residues. The CDR3 region is CASSLEEGRAVNEQLF. The CDR3 nucleotides are TGTGCCAGCAGCTTGGAGGAGGGCAGGGCAGTCAATGAGCAGCTCTTC. The entire variable domain, with the rest obtained from reference TRBV5-6 and TRBJ2-1, is as follows: DAGVTQSPTHLIKTRGQQVTLRCSPKSGHDTVSWYQQALGQGPQFIFQYYEEEERQRGNFPDRFSGHQFPNYSSELNVNALLLGDSALYLCASSLEEGRAVNEQLFGPGTRLTVL.

Of note for this clonotype: The CDR3 does not end in the conserved phenylalanine or tryptophan, so this is likely a read error. The chain couples TRBV29-1 to TRBJ2-3, with a possible D match to TRBD2 (5 bases). The CDR3 covers 15 residues. Per germline, CDR1 SQVTM and CDR2 ANQGSEA. V lost 4 bases to trimming and J lost 2 bases, with 16 bases between them. The DNA for the CDR3 is TGCAGCGTTGTTCTCCCGGGCGGGTTCACAGATACGCAGTATATT. Amino acid sequence: CSVVLPGGFTDTQYI.

For this clonotype: A much larger clone sits a single nucleotide away, making a read error possible. The rearrangement joins TRBV10-3 to TRBJ2-1; D gene uncertain. V gave up 2 bases and J gave up 3 bases, with 8 bases separating them. The germline CDR1 and CDR2 sequences are ENHRY and SYGVKD. The length of the CDR3 is 14 residues. This CDR3 is CAISEVSFYNEQFF. In DNA form, the CDR3 reads TGTGCCATCAGTGAGGTTAGCTTCTACAATGAGCAGTTCTTC.

About this clonotype: A read error may explain this, as a much larger clone is one base away. This chain links TRBV6-6 with TRBJ2-7; D unclear. The length of the CDR3 is 16 residues. The germline CDR1 and CDR2 sequences are MNHNY and SVGAGI (reference sequence). The CDR3 protein is CANSYSLLGRSYEQYF. The DNA of the CDR3 is TGTGCCAACAGTTACTCATTATTGGGCAGAAGCTACGAGCAGTACTTC.

As concerns this clonotype: At one end the junction does not follow the germline gene, possibly because of a read error. The V call is TRBV6-2 or TRBV6-3, the J call TRBJ2-4, with a possible D match to TRBD2 (5 bases). The germline V gene has CDR1 MNHEY and CDR2 SVGEGT. The CDR3 length is 15 residues. The CDR3 spells CASSYSEVVKNIEYF. Here the CDR3 DNA reads TGTGCCAGCAGTTACTCGGAGGTAGTCAAAAACATTGAGTACTTC.

Points on this clonotype: Compared with germline, one end of the junction differs, possibly owing to a read error. The chain employs TRBV5-1 and TRBJ2-1, with 7 positions matching TRBD1. Germline V CDR1 and CDR2: SGHRS, YFSETQ. The CDR3 sequence is 13 residues long. The chain's CDR3 is CASSLTGVNGQLF. The CDR3 DNA reads TGCGCCAGCAGCTTAACAGGGGTCAATGGGCAACTCTTC.